This T cell receptor beta chain appears in the sequencing data of a study of blood T cell repertoires in COVID-19. On the study more broadly: Nucleic acid was either cDNA or gDNA, and it came from T cells, B-cell-depleted T cells, or PBMCs.

Authors' methods: It was from reference gene primer amplification that nucleated cell counts were estimated. Clones were sequenced by immunoSEQ multiplex PCR, and TCRdb holds only the in-frame ones, with some missing. That table furnishes V, J and clone size, whereas the DNA furnished D and trimming. Here the sample spans 150,000 or so clones, around 84% being singletons. The V gene lost 5 bases and the J gene lost 3 bases, with 10 bases spanning the gap. Germline V lookup: CDR1 KGHSH, CDR2 LQKENI. The CDR3 has 13 residues. This chain uses TRBV18 with TRBJ1-1, with D possibly being TRBD1 (6 bases). The sequencing input was peripheral blood. This TCR was sampled from a human donor with acute or convalescent COVID-19. The donor label of this sample is uncertain. The CDR3 DNA sequence: TGTGCCAGCTCAACAGGGTTGGACACTGAAGCTTTCTTT. Translated, it gives CASSTGLDTEAFF. Together with reference TRBV18 and TRBJ1-1, the CDR3 gives the full variable domain: NAGVMQNPRHLVRRRGQEARLRCSPMKGHSHVYWYRQLPEEGLKFMVYLQKENIIDESGMPKERFSAEFPKEGPSILRIQQVVRGDSAAYFCASSTGLDTEAFFGQGTRLTVV.